The clone carrying this T cell receptor beta chain was seen a single time. This sample was included in a study of tumor-infiltrating lymphocytes in localized non-small cell lung cancer. The CDR3 contains 15 residues. Germline assignment: CDR1 SEHNR and CDR2 FQNEAQ (reference sequence). V was clipped by 1 base and J by 7 bases; unmatched bases: 5. Profiled with immunoSEQ multiplex PCR; TCRdb holds only in-frame clones, not every one. The table includes about 12,000 clones, approximately 84% detected once. The V call is TRBV7-9, the J call TRBJ2-4; 9 positions agree with TRBD2. The sample taken for sequencing was lung tumor tissue. The sequence came from a human donor with non-small cell lung cancer. The CDR3 loop reads CASSLVASGKNIQYF. DNA for the CDR3: TGTGCCAGCAGCTTAGTGGCTAGCGGGAAGAACATTCAGTACTTC. The full variable domain, its missing parts supplied by reference TRBV7-9 and TRBJ2-4, is DTGVSQNPRHKITKRGQNVTFRCDPISEHNRLYWYRQTLGQGPEFLTYFQNEAQLEKSRLLSDRFSAERPKGSFSTLEIQRTEQGDSAMYLCASSLVASGKNIQYFGAGTRLSVL.